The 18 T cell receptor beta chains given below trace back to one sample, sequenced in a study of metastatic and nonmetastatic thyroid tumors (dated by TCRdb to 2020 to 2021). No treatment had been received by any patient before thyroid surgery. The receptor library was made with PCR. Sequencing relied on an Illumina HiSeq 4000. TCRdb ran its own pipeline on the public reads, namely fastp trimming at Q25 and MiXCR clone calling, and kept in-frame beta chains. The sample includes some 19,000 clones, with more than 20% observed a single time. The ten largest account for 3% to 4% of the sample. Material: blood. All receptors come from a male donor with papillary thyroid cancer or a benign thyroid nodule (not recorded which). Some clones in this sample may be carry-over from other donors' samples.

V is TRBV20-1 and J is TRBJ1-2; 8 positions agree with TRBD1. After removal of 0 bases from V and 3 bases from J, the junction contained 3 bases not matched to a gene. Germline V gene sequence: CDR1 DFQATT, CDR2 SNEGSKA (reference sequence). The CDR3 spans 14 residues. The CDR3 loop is CSARETGGYYGYTF. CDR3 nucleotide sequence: TGCAGTGCTAGAGAAACAGGGGGTTACTATGGCTACACCTTC.

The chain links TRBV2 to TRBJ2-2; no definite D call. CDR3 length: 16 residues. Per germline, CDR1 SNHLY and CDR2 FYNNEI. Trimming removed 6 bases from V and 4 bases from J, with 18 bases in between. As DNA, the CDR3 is TGTGCCAGCAGACCCCCGACGGACCTACGCACCGGGGAGCTGTTTTTT. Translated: CASRPPTDLRTGELFF.

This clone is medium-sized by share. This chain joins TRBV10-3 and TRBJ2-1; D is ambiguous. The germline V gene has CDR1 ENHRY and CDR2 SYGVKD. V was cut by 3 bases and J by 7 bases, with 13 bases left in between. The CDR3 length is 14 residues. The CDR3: CAISDPRWDNEQFF. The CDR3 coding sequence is TGTGCCATCAGTGACCCTCGCTGGGATAATGAGCAGTTCTTC.

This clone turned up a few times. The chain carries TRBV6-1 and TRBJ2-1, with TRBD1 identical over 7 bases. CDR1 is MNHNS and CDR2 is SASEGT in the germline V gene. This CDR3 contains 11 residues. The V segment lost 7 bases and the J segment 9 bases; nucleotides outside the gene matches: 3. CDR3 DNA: TGTGCCAGCACCGGACAGGTTGAGCAGTTCTTC. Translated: CASTGQVEQFF.

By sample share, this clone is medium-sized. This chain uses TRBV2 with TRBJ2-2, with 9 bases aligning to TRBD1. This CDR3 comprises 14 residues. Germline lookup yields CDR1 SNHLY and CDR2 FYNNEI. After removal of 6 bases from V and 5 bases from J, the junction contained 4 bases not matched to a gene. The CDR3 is CASRGTGSTGELFF. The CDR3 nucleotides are TGTGCCAGCAGGGGGACAGGGAGTACCGGGGAGCTGTTTTTT.

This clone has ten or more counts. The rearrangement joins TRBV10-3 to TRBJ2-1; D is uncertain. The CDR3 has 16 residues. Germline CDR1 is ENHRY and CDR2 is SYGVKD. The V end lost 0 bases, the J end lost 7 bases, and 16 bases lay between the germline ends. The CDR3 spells CAISESRDLGSNEQFF. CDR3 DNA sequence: TGTGCCATCAGTGAGTCGCGCGACCTGGGATCGAATGAGCAGTTCTTC.

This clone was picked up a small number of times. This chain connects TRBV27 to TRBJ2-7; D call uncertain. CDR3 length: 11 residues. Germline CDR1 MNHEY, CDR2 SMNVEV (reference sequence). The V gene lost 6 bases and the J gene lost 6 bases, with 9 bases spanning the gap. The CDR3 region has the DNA TGTGCCAGCAGGGCGAACGGCGAGCAGTACTTC. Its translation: CASRANGEQYF.

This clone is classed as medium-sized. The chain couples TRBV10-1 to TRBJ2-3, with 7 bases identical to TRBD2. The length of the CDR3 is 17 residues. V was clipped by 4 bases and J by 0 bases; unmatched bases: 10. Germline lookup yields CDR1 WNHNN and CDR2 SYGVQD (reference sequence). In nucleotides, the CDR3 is TGCGCCAGCAGTGGGGCCGCGGGGGTGCATAGCACAGATACGCAGTATTTT. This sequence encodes CASSGAAGVHSTDTQYF.

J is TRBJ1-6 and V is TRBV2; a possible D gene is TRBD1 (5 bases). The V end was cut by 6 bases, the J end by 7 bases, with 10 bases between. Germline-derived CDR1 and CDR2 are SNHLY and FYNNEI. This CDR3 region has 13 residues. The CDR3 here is CASRTEGNSPLHF. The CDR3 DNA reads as TGTGCCAGCAGGACCGAGGGGAATTCACCCCTCCACTTT.

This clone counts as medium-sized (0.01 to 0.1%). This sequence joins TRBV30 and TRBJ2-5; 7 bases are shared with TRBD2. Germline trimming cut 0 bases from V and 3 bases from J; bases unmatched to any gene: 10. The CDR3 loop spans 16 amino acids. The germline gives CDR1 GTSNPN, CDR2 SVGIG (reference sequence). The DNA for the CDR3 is TGTGCCTGGAGTGTACTTAGCGGGCCCTGGGAAGAGACCCAGTACTTC. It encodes CAWSVLSGPWEETQYF.

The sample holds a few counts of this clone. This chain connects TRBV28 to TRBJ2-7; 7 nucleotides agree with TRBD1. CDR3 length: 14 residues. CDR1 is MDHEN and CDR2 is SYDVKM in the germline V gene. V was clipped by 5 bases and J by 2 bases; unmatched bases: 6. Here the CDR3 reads CASSRGGGPYEQYF. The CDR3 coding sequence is TGTGCCAGCAGTCGAGGGGGCGGGCCCTACGAGCAGTACTTC.

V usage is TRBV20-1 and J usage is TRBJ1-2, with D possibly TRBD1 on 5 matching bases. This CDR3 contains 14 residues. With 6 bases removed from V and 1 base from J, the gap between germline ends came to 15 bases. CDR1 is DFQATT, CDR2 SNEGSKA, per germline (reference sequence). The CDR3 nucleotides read TGCAGTGCAGAGCCACAGGCACTTAACTATGGCTACACCTTC. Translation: CSAEPQALNYGYTF.

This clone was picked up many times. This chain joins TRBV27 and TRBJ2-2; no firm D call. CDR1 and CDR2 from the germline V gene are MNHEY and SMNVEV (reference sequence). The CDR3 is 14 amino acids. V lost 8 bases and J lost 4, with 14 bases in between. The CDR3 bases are TGTGCCAGCTACGGCAGGATAAGCACCGGGGAGCTGTTTTTT. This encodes CASYGRISTGELFF.

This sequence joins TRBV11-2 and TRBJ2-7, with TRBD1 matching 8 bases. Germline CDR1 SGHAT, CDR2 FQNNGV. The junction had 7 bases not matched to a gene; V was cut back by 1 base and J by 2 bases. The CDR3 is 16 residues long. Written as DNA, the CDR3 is TGTGCCAGCAGCTTAGTCCCGGGACAGGCCCCCTACGAGCAGTACTTC. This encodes CASSLVPGQAPYEQYF.

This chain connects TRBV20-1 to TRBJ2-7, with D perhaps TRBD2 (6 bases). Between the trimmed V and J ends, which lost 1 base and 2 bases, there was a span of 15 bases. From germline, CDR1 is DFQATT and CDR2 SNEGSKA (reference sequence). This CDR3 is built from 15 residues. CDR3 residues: CSARVSEGLPYEQYF. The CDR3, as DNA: TGCAGTGCTAGAGTTTCGGAGGGCCTACCCTACGAGCAGTACTTC.

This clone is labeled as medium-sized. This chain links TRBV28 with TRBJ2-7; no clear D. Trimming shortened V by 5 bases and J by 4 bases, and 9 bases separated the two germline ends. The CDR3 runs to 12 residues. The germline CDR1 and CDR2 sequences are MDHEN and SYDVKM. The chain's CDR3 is CASSGLNYEQYF. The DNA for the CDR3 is TGTGCCAGCAGTGGCTTAAATTACGAGCAGTACTTC.

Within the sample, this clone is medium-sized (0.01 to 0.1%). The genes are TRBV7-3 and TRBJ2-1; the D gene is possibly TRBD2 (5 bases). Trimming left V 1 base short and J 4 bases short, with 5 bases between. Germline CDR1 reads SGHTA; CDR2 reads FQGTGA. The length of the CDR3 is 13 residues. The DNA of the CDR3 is TGTGCCAGCAGCTTAAGGGAGTACAATGAGCAGTTCTTC. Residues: CASSLREYNEQFF.

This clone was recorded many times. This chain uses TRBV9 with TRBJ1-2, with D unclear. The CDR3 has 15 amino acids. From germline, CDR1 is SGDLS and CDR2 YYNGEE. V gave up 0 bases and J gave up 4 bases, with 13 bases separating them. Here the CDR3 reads CASSVDDVPSYGYTF. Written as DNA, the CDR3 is TGTGCCAGCAGCGTAGACGACGTTCCCTCCTATGGCTACACCTTC.